This T cell receptor beta chain was recovered during a study of regulatory T cells in long-lasting Graves disease. Study details: Graves' patients with a new diagnosis had received antithyroid drugs under 3 months. The study's findings and limits: There were preferences for TRBV28, TRBJ1-2 and TRBJ2-5 in persistent disease.

The time point was: newly diagnosed GD, antithyroid drugs for less than 3 months. From RNA extracted from PBMCs, the TCR library was made. The authors built TCR beta libraries using iRepertoire HTBI primers and Arm-PCR of CDR3 regions. One entry per CDR3 protein, called by TCRdb with MiXCR from the multiplex PCR reads. The data show about 450,000 distinct CDR3 sequences, 13% to 15% seen once. V shed 1 base and J 7 bases; nucleotides not matched to a gene: 2. This CDR3 has 14 residues. Germline assignment: CDR1 LGHDT and CDR2 YNNKEL (reference sequence). This clonotype was seen repeatedly, ten times or more. The target antigen is unknown. In addition, the sample was reused for a study of T cells in Graves' hyperthyroidism and ophthalmopathy. That study reports: HTBI primers drove first-round RT-PCR of the TCR CDR3.

This sequence was found in a woman between 50 and 59 years old with Graves disease. This specimen was peripheral blood mononuclear cells (PBMCs), taken at new diagnosis, from a patient treated with antithyroid drugs. V is TRBV3-1 and J is TRBJ2-2; 8 bases are shared with TRBD2. The CDR3 DNA reads as TGTGCCAGCAGCCAAGCGGGAGGGAGCGGGGAGCTGTTTTTT. Protein product: CASSQAGGSGELFF.